The 25 T cell receptor beta chains given below trace back to one sample, sequenced in a study of blood T cell repertoires in COVID-19. TCRdb's table, derived via immunoSEQ multiplex PCR, lists solely in-frame clones and lacks some. The sample carries about 120,000 clones, 60% to 85% recorded once. Material: peripheral blood. These receptors were obtained from a man between 65 and 85 years old with acute or convalescent COVID-19.

This chain joins TRBV4-1 and TRBJ2-1; 7 bases map to TRBD2. Germline CDR1 and CDR2: MGHRA and YSYEKL. The V segment lost 4 bases and the J segment 4 bases; nucleotides outside the gene matches: 4. This CDR3 comprises 14 residues. CDR3 protein: CASSPREVYNEQFF. The CDR3 coding sequence is TGCGCCAGCAGCCCCCGGGAGGTTTACAATGAGCAGTTCTTC.

This clone was observed once. This chain joins TRBV27 and TRBJ2-7; D remains ambiguous. Germline CDR1 is MNHEY and CDR2 is SMNVEV (reference sequence). Trimming removed 1 base from V and 6 bases from J, with 10 bases in between. The CDR3 runs 13 residues. CDR3 in DNA: TGTGCCAGCAGTTTATGGGCTTCCGGCGAGCAGTACTTC. Translation: CASSLWASGEQYF.

The chain links TRBV2 to TRBJ2-1, with D hard to call. V was cut by 6 bases and J by 8 bases, with 8 bases left in between. The CDR3 runs to 11 residues. In germline, CDR1 is SNHLY, CDR2 FYNNEI. CDR3 protein: CASSPLYEQFF. The CDR3 DNA reads as TGTGCCAGCAGCCCCCTCTATGAGCAGTTCTTC.

This clone has a single count. J is TRBJ2-3 and V is TRBV4-2, with 9 bases that match TRBD2. V lost 4 bases and J lost 2; bases outside the gene matches: 10. CDR1 and CDR2 from the germline V gene are LGHNA and YNFKEQ. This CDR3 comprises 17 residues. Here the CDR3 reads CASSPGGVAGDTDTQYF. The CDR3 DNA follows: TGTGCCAGCAGCCCCGGAGGGGTAGCGGGAGACACAGATACGCAGTATTTT.

The rearrangement links TRBV2 to TRBJ2-5; unclear D gene. V was shortened by 7 bases and J by 5 bases, with 8 bases between the two germline ends. This CDR3 is 11 amino acids long. From germline, CDR1 is SNHLY and CDR2 FYNNEI. CDR3 loop: CASTQEETQYF. The CDR3 DNA sequence: TGTGCCAGCACCCAAGAGGAGACCCAGTACTTC. The full variable domain, in which reference TRBV2 and TRBJ2-5 provide the parts outside the CDR3, is EPEVTQTPSHQVTQMGQEVILRCVPISNHLYFYWYRQILGQKVEFLVSFYNNEISEKSEIFDDQFSVERPDGSNFTLKIRSTKLEDSAMYFCASTQEETQYFGPGTRLLVL.

There are a few counts of this clone. The chain recombines TRBV3-1 (or the pseudogene TRBV3-2) with TRBJ2-7; weak D call: TRBD2 (6 bases). V lost 1 base and J lost 2, with 6 bases in between. The germline gives CDR1 LGHDT, CDR2 YNNKEL (reference sequence). This CDR3 comprises 13 residues. CDR3 loop: CASSQGLAYEQYF. The CDR3 coding sequence is TGTGCCAGCAGCCAAGGACTAGCCTACGAGCAGTACTTC.

J is TRBJ2-3 and V is TRBV14; possible D gene TRBD2, 5 bases. The ends were cut back, 0 bases at V and 4 bases at J, with 14 bases in the middle. The CDR3 is made up of 16 amino acids. The germline V gene encodes CDR1 SGHDN and CDR2 FVKESK. The CDR3, as DNA: TGTGCCAGCAGCCAAGACAAGAGGATGGGAGCAGATACGCAGTATTTT. It is translated as CASSQDKRMGADTQYF.

This clone was seen once. The rearrangement links TRBV12-3 or TRBV12-4 to TRBJ1-2; D perhaps matches TRBD1 (6 bases). The CDR3 spans 13 residues. Trimming pared 7 bases from V and 5 bases from J, leaving 14 bases between. CDR3 bases: TGTGCCAGCACTCAGGGGAGGGGGTATGGCTACACCTTC. Translation: CASTQGRGYGYTF.

The chain uses TRBV25-1 and TRBJ2-7, with TRBD1 as a possible D gene (5 bases). V was clipped by 3 bases and J by 5 bases, with 11 bases between them. The CDR3 has 13 residues. The germline CDR1 and CDR2 sequences are MGHDK and SYGVNS. Here the CDR3 reads CASSDYRLHEQYF. In nucleotides, the CDR3 is TGTGCCAGCAGTGATTACAGGCTCCACGAGCAGTACTTC.

This chain connects TRBV27 to TRBJ2-2, with a tentative D call TRBD1 (5 bases). The CDR3 sequence is 14 residues long. V lost 3 bases and J lost 6, with 11 bases in between. Germline V gene lookup returns CDR1 MNHEY and CDR2 SMNVEV (reference sequence). The CDR3 DNA sequence: TGTGCCAGCAGTTTCACCAGGGAAGCCGGGGAGCTGTTTTTT. Its translation: CASSFTREAGELFF.

This chain's CDR3 is CASSPLGPGSTEAFF. The CDR3 DNA reads TGTGCCAGCTCACCCCTCGGTCCGGGGAGCACTGAAGCTTTCTTT. V usage is TRBV18 and J usage is TRBJ1-1; D unclear. This CDR3 spans 15 amino acids. Germline lookup yields CDR1 KGHSH and CDR2 LQKENI. The V and J ends lost 3 bases and 4 bases respectively, with 15 bases between them.

The gene calls are TRBV10-3 and TRBJ2-7, with TRBD1 identical over 7 bases. The V and J ends lost 3 bases and 0 bases, in that order; junction bases with no gene match: 5. CDR1 and CDR2 from the germline V gene are ENHRY and SYGVKD. CDR3 length: 15 amino acids. CDR3 coding DNA: TGTGCCATCAGTGACCCCGGGACAGACTCCTACGAGCAGTACTTC. Translation gives CAISDPGTDSYEQYF.

V usage is TRBV7-9 and J usage is TRBJ2-5, with 8 bases fitting TRBD1. This CDR3 has 15 amino acids. Germline lookup yields CDR1 SEHNR and CDR2 FQNEAQ (reference sequence). The trim removed 0 bases at V and 5 bases at J, leaving 5 bases unmatched. The CDR3: CASSLATGARETQYF. In DNA, the CDR3 is TGTGCCAGCAGCTTAGCGACAGGGGCGAGGGAGACCCAGTACTTC. The full variable domain, with the rest looked up from reference TRBV7-9 and TRBJ2-5, is DTGVSQNPRHKITKRGQNVTFRCDPISEHNRLYWYRQTLGQGPEFLTYFQNEAQLEKSRLLSDRFSAERPKGSFSTLEIQRTEQGDSAMYLCASSLATGARETQYFGPGTRLLVL.

The rearrangement links TRBV10-1 to TRBJ2-1; 7 bases agree with TRBD2. Germline loops: CDR1 WNHNN, CDR2 SYGVQD (reference sequence). The junction had 13 bases not matched to a gene; V was cut back by 3 bases and J by 5 bases. This CDR3 has 17 amino acids. CDR3: CASSDIEGLAVNNEQFF. The DNA for the CDR3 is TGCGCCAGCAGTGACATCGAGGGGCTAGCGGTCAACAATGAGCAGTTCTTC.

The chain is built from TRBV7-9 and TRBJ2-7; possibly TRBD1 for D (6 bases). V lost 3 bases and J lost 0, with 9 bases in between. The CDR3 spans 14 residues. From germline, CDR1 is SEHNR and CDR2 FQNEAQ (reference sequence). The CDR3 DNA is TGTGCCAGCAGCTTTTGGGACAACTCCTACGAGCAGTACTTC. Translation gives CASSFWDNSYEQYF. The entire variable domain, with the rest obtained from reference TRBV7-9 and TRBJ2-7, is as follows: DTGVSQNPRHKITKRGQNVTFRCDPISEHNRLYWYRQTLGQGPEFLTYFQNEAQLEKSRLLSDRFSAERPKGSFSTLEIQRTEQGDSAMYLCASSFWDNSYEQYFGPGTRLTVT.

This clone has just a few counts. This chain joins TRBV20-1 and TRBJ1-5; TRBD1 agrees at 9 bases. The germline V gene has CDR1 DFQATT and CDR2 SNEGSKA (reference sequence). CDR3 size: 13 residues. With V trimmed by 3 bases and J by 15 bases, 12 bases remained unmatched. In DNA form, the CDR3 reads TGCAGTGCTAGTCCAAGGGGAAGGGACAGGGCGCATTTT. Amino acid sequence: CSASPRGRDRAHF.

In this sample, this clone turned up once. The V gene is TRBV7-3, the J gene TRBJ2-1, with 8 positions matching TRBD2. Trimming removed 5 bases from V and 5 bases from J; junction bases left unmatched: 5. The CDR3 totals 14 residues. Per the germline V gene, CDR1 is SGHTA and CDR2 is FQGTGA. This CDR3 reads CASSSGSSHNEQFF. The CDR3 bases are TGTGCCAGCAGCAGCGGGAGTTCCCACAATGAGCAGTTCTTC.

V and J are TRBV7-9 and TRBJ2-7, with 10 positions matching TRBD1. Germline V gene data show CDR1 as SEHNR and CDR2 as FQNEAQ (reference sequence). CDR3 length: 15 amino acids. With V trimmed by 4 bases and J by 4 bases, 7 bases remained unmatched. The CDR3 region is CASSSGTGVLYEQYF. DNA of the CDR3: TGTGCCAGCAGCTCAGGGACAGGGGTTTTGTACGAGCAGTACTTC.

This clone was found once. This rearrangement joins TRBV7-8 to TRBJ2-7, with D hard to call. V was clipped by 1 base and J by 4 bases, with 5 bases between them. This CDR3 contains 12 residues. CDR1 and CDR2 (germline): SGHVS, FQNEAQ. The CDR3 DNA reads TGTGCCAGCAGCTTAGACTATTACGAGCAGTACTTC. Translated: CASSLDYYEQYF.

The J gene is TRBJ1-1, the V gene TRBV18; D might be TRBD1 (5 bases). Trimming removed 3 bases at V and 1 base at J, with 30 bases between. CDR1 is KGHSH and CDR2 is LQKENI in the germline V gene. The CDR3 extends over 21 amino acids. DNA for the CDR3: TGTGCCAGCTCACCCTTCCCAACTGTTCTTTCCGGGACTACCACGAACACTGAAGCTTTCTTT. It is translated as CASSPFPTVLSGTTTNTEAFF.

The gene calls are TRBV5-1 and TRBJ2-5; 8 positions agree with TRBD1. CDR3 size: 16 residues. The trim removed 4 bases at V and 5 bases at J, leaving 13 bases unmatched. The germline V gene has CDR1 SGHRS and CDR2 YFSETQ. This CDR3 reads CASSQNGQGGGETQYF. In DNA, the CDR3 is TGCGCCAGCAGCCAGAACGGACAGGGAGGTGGGGAGACCCAGTACTTC.

V and J are TRBV28 and TRBJ2-7, with 7 bases fitting TRBD1. Germline V gene data show CDR1 as MDHEN and CDR2 as SYDVKM. The ends lost 7 bases at V and 2 bases at J; junction bases unmatched: 8. The CDR3 is 14 residues long. This CDR3 reads CASIKGAEAYEQYF. CDR3 DNA sequence: TGTGCCAGCATCAAGGGGGCGGAAGCCTACGAGCAGTACTTC.

The V and J genes are TRBV19 and TRBJ2-5, with 7 bases lining up with TRBD1. Germline V gives CDR1 LNHDA, CDR2 SQIVND (reference sequence). The junction had 1 base not matched to a gene; V was cut back by 9 bases and J by 3 bases. CDR3 size: 11 residues. CDR3 DNA sequence: TGTGCCAGCGGACAGGAAGAGACCCAGTACTTC. It is translated as CASGQEETQYF.

The chain combines TRBV19 with TRBJ1-5; 12 nucleotides align to TRBD1. The ends lost 5 bases at V and 1 base at J; junction bases unmatched: 9. This CDR3 is 18 amino acids long. Germline V CDR1 and CDR2: LNHDA, SQIVND (reference sequence). The DNA of the CDR3 is TGTGCCAGTAGTTCTCGCGGGACAGGGGGCAGGAGCAATCAGCCCCAGCATTTT. Amino acid sequence: CASSSRGTGGRSNQPQHF. Complete variable domain (other parts from reference TRBV19 and TRBJ1-5): DGGITQSPKYLFRKEGQNVTLSCEQNLNHDAMYWYRQDPGQGLRLIYYSQIVNDFQKGDIAEGYSVSREKKESFPLTVTSAQKNPTAFYLCASSSRGTGGRSNQPQHFGDGTRLSIL.

The chain uses TRBV19 and TRBJ2-2; a possible D gene is TRBD2 (6 bases). CDR3 length equals 16 residues. The germline V gene has CDR1 LNHDA and CDR2 SQIVND (reference sequence). Trimming cost V 7 bases and J 4 bases, with 19 bases left between them. DNA for the CDR3: TGTGCCAGTACCCTTGGGACTGGGGTCGGCACCGGGGAGCTGTTTTTT. Protein product: CASTLGTGVGTGELFF.